Detailed here is one TCR beta chain. This sample was taken from a study of T cells in localized non-small cell lung cancer. Germline V CDR1 and CDR2: SGHTA, FQGNSA. Trimming shortened V by 5 bases and J by 9 bases, and 20 bases separated the two germline ends. The CDR3 is made up of 15 amino acids. The data were produced by immunoSEQ multiplex PCR, yet TCRdb's version contains in-frame clones alone and is incomplete. The table includes some 20,000 clones, 87% detected once. This chain links TRBV7-2 with TRBJ2-1; tentative D call: TRBD2 (6 bases). Sequencing was performed on PBMCs, taken before any cancer treatment. The receptor comes from a man aged 40-75 years with stage II squamous cell lung carcinoma. Here the CDR3 reads CASSQRLGERSEQFF. The CDR3 bases are TGTGCCAGCAGCCAAAGACTAGGGGAGAGGAGTGAGCAGTTCTTC.